What follows is one T cell receptor beta chain and its context. Antigen: not known. The data stem from a study of CD8+ T cells in alopecia areata. Study information: Patients remained on tofacitinib for 6 to 18 months and then went 6 months without it. Broader study findings: Many expanded lesional clones persisted in scalp and blood during tofacitinib. Tofacitinib delivered significant drops in scalp clonality and in expanded CD8+ clones among the top 100.

Treatment meaning: oral pan-JAK inhibitor, 5-10 mg twice daily. This CDR3 is 12 amino acids long. From germline, CDR1 is MNHEY and CDR2 SVGAGI. With 4 bases removed from V and 5 bases from J, the gap between germline ends came to 9 bases. cDNA reverse transcribed from extracted RNA served as the sequencing template. The repertoire was sequenced with immunoSEQ multiplex PCR; TCRdb's copy has only in-frame clones and lacks some. The data hold some 190,000 clones, with more than 55% observed a single time. The sequence was collected from a human donor with alopecia areata. The rearrangement joins TRBV6-5 to TRBJ2-7; D is unresolved. Here the sequenced sample was CD4+ T cells sorted from blood, taken around week 50, from a patient treated with tofacitinib. The CDR3 loop is CASSSTTNEQYF. The CDR3 DNA reads TGTGCCAGCAGTTCGACGACAAACGAGCAGTACTTC.